This entry lists 18 T cell receptor beta chains sequenced from one sample in a study of T cell responses to AZD1222 COVID-19 vaccine. Sequencing used immunoSEQ multiplex PCR; TCRdb keeps in-frame clones, though not all of them. The sample carries 120,000 or so clones, about 94% recorded once. The sample consisted of peripheral blood, taken 28 days after the second AZD1222 dose. The receptor set was obtained from an adult who received the AZD1222 COVID-19 vaccine.

The V and J genes are TRBV18 and TRBJ2-7; possible D gene TRBD1, 6 bases. The V and J ends lost 2 bases and 3 bases respectively, with 14 bases between them. The CDR3 runs 15 residues. Germline values: CDR1 KGHSH, CDR2 LQKENI. CDR3 sequence reads: CASSPIGTPVYEQYF. The CDR3, as DNA: TGTGCCAGCTCACCAATCGGGACACCCGTCTACGAGCAGTACTTC.

The V gene is TRBV2, the J gene TRBJ1-2; 7 nucleotides line up with TRBD1. This CDR3 contains 13 residues. The ends lost 5 bases at V and 2 bases at J; junction bases unmatched: 2. CDR1 SNHLY and CDR2 FYNNEI come from the germline V gene. The CDR3 protein is CASSRGQNYGYTF. The CDR3 DNA sequence: TGTGCCAGCAGTCGGGGACAGAACTATGGCTACACCTTC.

This chain uses TRBV3-1 (or the pseudogene TRBV3-2) with TRBJ1-5; a weak D match, TRBD1 (5 bases). V was pared by 2 bases and J by 2 bases, with 10 bases between. Per the germline V gene, CDR1 is LGHDT and CDR2 is YNNKEL (reference sequence). The CDR3 length is 15 residues. This CDR3 reads CASSQLGGGNQPQHF. The CDR3 nucleotides are TGTGCCAGCAGCCAACTCGGGGGGGGCAATCAGCCCCAGCATTTT.

The V gene is TRBV5-1, the J gene TRBJ1-1; no firm D call. Trimming left V 0 bases short and J 1 base short, with 13 bases between. Germline CDR1 is SGHRS and CDR2 is YFSETQ. This CDR3 contains 16 residues. Here the CDR3 reads CASSLGNGQRNTEAFF. The DNA for the CDR3 is TGCGCCAGCAGCTTGGGAAATGGGCAGAGGAACACTGAAGCTTTCTTT. The full variable domain, rest sourced from reference TRBV5-1 and TRBJ1-1, is KAGVTQTPRYLIKTRGQQVTLSCSPISGHRSVSWYQQTPGQGLQFLFEYFSETQRNKGNFPGRFSGRQFSNSRSEMNVSTLELGDSALYLCASSLGNGQRNTEAFFGQGTRLTVV.

This chain uses TRBV19 with TRBJ1-1, with unresolved D. Germline V gene sequence: CDR1 LNHDA, CDR2 SQIVND (reference sequence). The CDR3 length is 13 residues. The V end was cut by 9 bases, the J end by 0 bases, with 11 bases between. DNA for the CDR3: TGTGCCAGCTCCCCAATTGTGAACACTGAAGCTTTCTTT. Protein sequence: CASSPIVNTEAFF.

The rearrangement uses TRBV29-1 and TRBJ1-2; possible D gene TRBD1, 6 bases. Germline V gene sequence: CDR1 SQVTM, CDR2 ANQGSEA. Deletions cut 8 bases from V and 3 bases from J, with 19 bases between. The CDR3 contains 14 residues. Here the CDR3 reads CSSPSAAGDYGYTF. The CDR3 nucleotides read TGCAGCTCACCCAGTGCTGCAGGGGACTATGGCTACACCTTC.

The J gene is TRBJ2-7, the V gene TRBV19; D is possibly TRBD1 (8 bases). Trimming took 6 bases from V and 0 from J, leaving 15 bases between them. Germline-derived CDR1 and CDR2 are LNHDA and SQIVND (reference sequence). There are 15 residues in the CDR3. Written as DNA, the CDR3 is TGTGCCAGTAGCACAGGGGGAGGGATCTCCTACGAGCAGTACTTC. It codes for CASSTGGGISYEQYF. Looking up the rest from reference TRBV19 and TRBJ2-7 gives the full variable domain: DGGITQSPKYLFRKEGQNVTLSCEQNLNHDAMYWYRQDPGQGLRLIYYSQIVNDFQKGDIAEGYSVSREKKESFPLTVTSAQKNPTAFYLCASSTGGGISYEQYFGPGTRLTVT.

The chain combines TRBV5-1 with TRBJ2-2; possibly TRBD1 for D (5 bases). Germline V gene sequence: CDR1 SGHRS, CDR2 YFSETQ. CDR3 length equals 14 residues. With 5 bases removed from V and 0 bases from J, the gap between germline ends came to 8 bases. CDR3 bases: TGCGCCAGCAGAGGACAAGCGAACACCGGGGAGCTGTTTTTT. It is translated as CASRGQANTGELFF.

The chain is built from TRBV5-3 and TRBJ2-7; 9 bases line up with TRBD2. Being an ORF, TRBV5-3 has a function that is uncertain. CDR3 size: 14 residues. V was pared by 4 bases and J by 3 bases, with 5 bases of the junction left unmatched. The CDR3: CARSAGTSYYEQYF. The CDR3 DNA sequence: TGTGCCAGAAGCGCCGGGACTAGCTACTACGAGCAGTACTTC.

The CDR3 nucleotides are TGTGCCAGCAGCAAAGAAAGGGGGTTGTGTTTAGGACAGGGAATTAATCAGCCCCAGCATTTT. As protein: CASSKERGLCLGQGINQPQHF. The chain combines TRBV21-1 with TRBJ1-5; the table's D call of TRBD1 was not tested on the DNA. TRBV21-1 is a listed pseudogene. This CDR3 has 21 residues.

CDR3 in amino acids: CASRTGGSGNTIYF. The CDR3 bases are TGTGCCTCCCGGACAGGGGGCTCTGGAAACACCATATATTTT. The V call is TRBV19, the J call TRBJ1-3, with 10 bases that match TRBD1. Germline assignment: CDR1 LNHDA and CDR2 SQIVND (reference sequence). Germline trimming cut 11 bases from V and 0 bases from J; bases unmatched to any gene: 4. The CDR3 runs 14 residues.

This chain joins TRBV3-1 (or the pseudogene TRBV3-2) and TRBJ2-7; tentative D call: TRBD2 (6 bases). Deletions cut 2 bases from V and 2 bases from J, with 10 bases between. This CDR3 contains 14 residues. Germline V gives CDR1 LGHDT, CDR2 YNNKEL (reference sequence). The chain's CDR3 is CASSQMEGAYEQYF. The CDR3 coding sequence is TGTGCCAGCAGCCAAATGGAGGGAGCCTACGAGCAGTACTTC.

This clone has just a few counts. The J gene is TRBJ1-2, the V gene TRBV5-1, with TRBD1 matching 8 bases. In germline, CDR1 is SGHRS, CDR2 YFSETQ. This CDR3 comprises 18 residues. Germline trimming cut 0 bases from V and 4 bases from J; bases unmatched to any gene: 14. CDR3 in amino acids: CASSLAKGPRQGRYGYTF. The CDR3, as DNA: TGCGCCAGCAGCTTGGCCAAGGGGCCTCGACAGGGGCGCTATGGCTACACCTTC.

The V call is TRBV7-6, the J call TRBJ1-1, with 8 positions matching TRBD1. With 1 base clipped from V and 0 bases from J, the junction kept 10 bases outside the gene matches. Germline CDR1 is SGHVS and CDR2 is FNYEAQ. The length of the CDR3 is 18 residues. The CDR3 nucleotides are TGTGCCAGCAGCTTAGACAGGACAGGGAGGGCCGTGAACACTGAAGCTTTCTTT. Translating gives CASSLDRTGRAVNTEAFF.

The V and J genes are TRBV7-2 and TRBJ2-7, with 7 nucleotides matching TRBD2. Unmatched junction bases numbered 4, after V lost 5 bases and J lost 0 bases. CDR1 and CDR2 from the germline V gene are SGHTA and FQGNSA. CDR3 length: 14 residues. For the CDR3, the DNA is TGTGCCAGCAGCACGAGCGGGGCCTCCTACGAGCAGTACTTC. This gives the protein CASSTSGASYEQYF.

The chain couples TRBV7-9 to TRBJ1-2, with no clear D. CDR3 length equals 16 residues. V lost 5 bases and J 3 bases, leaving 19 bases between the germline ends. CDR1 and CDR2 from the germline V gene are SEHNR and FQNEAQ (reference sequence). The CDR3 DNA follows: TGTGCCAGCAGCGACTCAGGAAGGGAGGGCTACTATGGCTACACCTTC. Translation gives CASSDSGREGYYGYTF.

The V gene is TRBV4-1, the J gene TRBJ1-1; 8 bases are shared with TRBD1. The germline V gene has CDR1 MGHRA and CDR2 YSYEKL. The CDR3 spans 16 residues. The junction had 7 bases not matched to a gene; V was cut back by 3 bases and J by 1 base. CDR3 amino acids: CASSQNAGTGNTEAFF. In DNA, the CDR3 is TGCGCCAGCAGCCAGAACGCCGGGACAGGGAACACTGAAGCTTTCTTT.

This chain uses TRBV6-5 with TRBJ1-2; possibly TRBD1 for D (6 bases). The CDR3 has 14 residues. CDR1 MNHEY and CDR2 SVGAGI come from the germline V gene. The ends were cut back, 6 bases at V and 7 bases at J, with 18 bases in the middle. In nucleotides, the CDR3 is TGTGCCAGCAGAGTCACAGGGATTTCGGGTGGCTACACCTTC. It translates to CASRVTGISGGYTF.